This T cell receptor (beta chain) comes out of a study of T cell responses to AZD1222 COVID-19 vaccine (TCRdb year 2021). Context from the whole study: AZD1222 recipients with second doses at about 4 weeks or about 12 weeks were pooled, because spike-specific TCR depth and breadth did not differ between schedules. A total of approximately 240 trial participants underwent TCR sequencing, of whom roughly 210 had received two doses of AZD1222 and about 25 had received two doses of the MenACWY control vaccine. Trial participants were enrolled by age into subgroups of 18-55, 56-69 and 70-plus years, and around 140, 26 and 57 TCR-sequenced participants, respectively, were included in these subgroups. Overall results and qualifications from the work: In the small 56-69-year group, the increase in depth fell short of significance, most likely because of low power. Reportedly, almost half of the unique spike-specific TCRs recognized epitopes lying outside the regions that are mutated in the B.1.351 and B.1.1.7 variants. Participants were mostly white British, with more females than males. The authors suggested clonal diversity may have been underestimated. After two AZD1222 doses, spike-specific TCR breadth and depth were significantly higher than at day 0 and than in MenACWY recipients. No day 14 peak-response samples were available, so repertoires were characterized only after the peak T cell response. Conclusions about previously exposed vaccinees were limited because only a handful of AZD1222 recipients were SARS-CoV-2 seropositive at baseline. The vaccine-associated CD4 TCRs covered the entire spike protein, and the dominant responses fell in regions 160-218 and 743-854.

A note on this clone: Its antigen remains unidentified. Base qualities are not at hand, and no much larger clone is one base apart.

Interpreted using the paper, the time point label stands for: baseline before first vaccination. Vaccinee samples were obtained from the UK trials COV001 and COV002, which included a single-blind randomized controlled phase 2/3 trial of AZD1222 (ChAdOx1 nCoV-19) in healthy adults. Trial participant PBMC samples were collected at day 0 and day 28 after the second dose for TCRbeta chain sequencing. The CDR3 regions of human TCRbeta chains were analyzed by immunosequencing. As for the authors' bioinformatics: TCRs in the repertoires were matched against a reference library of SARS-CoV-2-specific TCRs that had been generated with the MIRA antigen-specificity platform. Breadth was defined as the fraction of unique TCRs that were SARS-CoV-2-associated, and depth was defined as the fraction of total T cells that were SARS-CoV-2-associated. Each spike-specific TCR was assigned to its reactive spike region and to a CD4 or CD8 class using the MIRA data. Log10-transformed breadth and depth values were compared by one-way ANOVA with Sidak's multiple comparisons tests. The source is immuneACCESS, and TCRdb retained only in-frame sequences with V and J called. Part of the clones is not carried over; for the studies checked, unresolved V genes explain less than half of this, and the remainder is unexplained. V and J calls and clone size are those listed in that table; D and trimming were worked out from the DNA. The sample has around 60,000 clones on record, around nine tenths of them singletons. The ten largest clones represent approximately 5% of the sample.

V is pruned by 5 bases and J by 4 bases, leaving 3 bases of the junction without a gene match. Per the germline V gene, WSHSY is the CDR1 and SAAADI is the CDR2. Its CDR3 holds 14 amino acids, cysteine through phenylalanine. Here the CDR3 DNA is all that survives: 42 bases in frame from base 1. The receptor comes from an adult in good health. Here the sequenced sample was peripheral blood, taken on day 0 of AZD1222 vaccination. The chain was built from TRBV10-2 and TRBJ1-2; the junction holds 11 bases that match TRBD1. In nucleotides, the sequence is TGCGCCAGCAGTTGGACAGGGGGCTCCTATGGCTACACCTTC. This sequence encodes CASSWTGGSYGYTF.